This T cell receptor beta chain stems from a study of Ad26.COV2.S vaccination and SARS-CoV-2 variants. Study-level background: Vaccine-arm donor from the placebo-controlled COV1001 Ad26.COV2.S trial. By the intramuscular route, Ad26.COV2.S was given once, or twice 56 days apart.

Sequencing used immunoSEQ multiplex PCR; TCRdb keeps in-frame clones, though not all of them. The sample yields about 240,000 clones, roughly 90% seen once. Trimming took 5 bases from V and 7 from J; bases not matched to a gene: 6. The CDR3 length is 15 residues. Germline CDR1 SEHNR, CDR2 FQNEAQ (reference sequence). The treatment is: around 19 received Ad26.COV2.S at low or high dose, single or two shots; about 5 received placebo; per-sample allocation not given. Day 63 after the first vaccine or placebo injection was the time point for sampling. As its vector, the vaccine had Ad26, which expressed Wuhan-strain SARS-CoV-2 spike.

This sample comprised peripheral blood, obtained in a trial of Ad26.COV2.S vaccine versus placebo. The receptor comes from a person aged 18 to 59 who received the Ad26.COV2.S COVID-19 vaccine or a placebo. The chain is built from TRBV7-9 and TRBJ2-1; 12 bases line up with TRBD2. The CDR3 here is CASSPRTSGTNEQFF. CDR3 DNA: TGTGCCAGCAGCCCCCGGACTAGCGGGACGAATGAGCAGTTCTTC.